These 23 T cell receptor beta chains came from one sample sequenced in a study of T-cell memory formation after mild COVID-19. TCRdb independently ran MiXCR on the 5' RACE reads; one entry per CDR3 protein. The data contain roughly 450,000 distinct CDR3 sequences, more than 15% of them seen just once; the ten biggest clones take up about a fifth. The sequenced sample was PBMCs or a T cell subset sorted from them (not recorded which). These receptor sequences come from a man younger than 30 who had mild COVID-19 (a few samples of this study predate the infection). Cell type and time point are not known.

This CDR3 is CASSATGTRETQYF. The CDR3 nucleotides are TGTGCCAGCAGCGCTACCGGGACTAGAGAGACCCAGTACTTC. The V and J genes are TRBV7-3 and TRBJ2-5; the match to TRBD2 covers 8 bases. The germline V gene encodes CDR1 SGHTA and CDR2 FQGTGA. Trimming cost V 5 bases and J 4 bases; bases outside gene matches: 6. There are 14 residues in the CDR3.

The chain uses TRBV6-2 or TRBV6-3 and TRBJ2-2, with D hard to call. CDR3 length: 14 residues. Germline CDR1 MNHEY, CDR2 SVGEGT. V was cut by 7 bases and J by 3 bases, with 12 bases left in between. CDR3 sequence reads: CASIRSAHTGELFF. Here the CDR3 DNA reads TGTGCCAGCATCCGCTCGGCCCACACCGGGGAGCTGTTTTTT.

The chain combines TRBV28 with TRBJ2-7; D unclear. Trimming took 3 bases from V and 6 from J, leaving 6 bases between them. The CDR3 is 11 amino acids. Germline V gene data show CDR1 as MDHEN and CDR2 as SYDVKM. For the CDR3, the DNA is TGTGCCAGCAGTTTGGGTACCGAGCAGTACGTC. It yields the protein CASSLGTEQYV.

The sample holds a few counts of this clonotype. This chain joins TRBV5-4 and TRBJ2-5; unclear D gene. Trimming pared 1 base from V and 5 bases from J, leaving 6 bases between. The germline V gene has CDR1 SGHNT and CDR2 YYREEE (reference sequence). This CDR3 region has 12 residues. The CDR3: CASSLRMETQYF. The CDR3 DNA reads as TGTGCCAGCAGCTTGAGGATGGAGACCCAGTACTTC.

This clonotype appeared a few times. The chain employs TRBV12-3 or TRBV12-4 and TRBJ1-4, with 7 bases matching TRBD1. CDR3 size: 13 residues. With 5 bases clipped from V and 8 bases from J, the junction kept 5 bases outside the gene matches. DNA for the CDR3: TGTGCCAGCAGTACGACAGGGTTGGAAAAACTGTTTTTT. Translation gives CASSTTGLEKLFF.

This clonotype was counted a few times. The genes are TRBV7-3 and TRBJ1-1; D not certain. Germline CDR1 SGHTA, CDR2 FQGTGA. The CDR3 loop spans 13 amino acids. V lost 5 bases, J lost 1 base, and 8 bases lay in between. The CDR3 nucleotides are TGTGCCAGCAGCGCCCTGGGGAACACTGAAGCTTTCTTT. Residues: CASSALGNTEAFF. The full variable domain, in which reference TRBV7-3 and TRBJ1-1 provide the parts outside the CDR3, is GAGVSQTPSNKVTEKGKYVELRCDPISGHTALYWYRQSLGQGPEFLIYFQGTGAADDSGLPNDRFFAVRPEGSVSTLKIQRTERGDSAVYLCASSALGNTEAFFGQGTRLTVV.

The chain recombines TRBV7-2 with TRBJ2-2, with TRBD2 matching 8 bases. V was clipped by 10 bases and J by 4 bases; unmatched bases: 8. CDR1 SGHTA and CDR2 FQGNSA come from the germline V gene. This CDR3 is built from 14 residues. The CDR3 loop reads CATAGLGATGELFF. The DNA of the CDR3 is TGTGCCACCGCGGGACTAGGGGCCACCGGGGAGCTGTTTTTT.

The table lists this clonotype with a few counts. This chain links TRBV6-6 with TRBJ1-1; 7 bases line up with TRBD1. CDR1 MNHNY and CDR2 SVGAGI come from the germline V gene (reference sequence). The CDR3 totals 18 residues. Unmatched junction bases numbered 14, after V lost 4 bases and J lost 0 bases. For the CDR3, the DNA is TGTGCCAGCAGTTTCAACAGGGGCCAGTCTATTATGAACACTGAAGCTTTCTTT. It is translated as CASSFNRGQSIMNTEAFF.

This clonotype was counted a few times. This chain connects TRBV1 to TRBJ2-3. TRBV1 is given as a pseudogene. The CDR3 runs to 16 residues. CDR3 sequence: CTSSQDRVGDTDTQYF. The CDR3 DNA reads as TGCACCAGCAGCCAAGATCGGGTTGGGGACACAGATACGCAGTATTTT.

This clonotype was seen only a few times. This chain uses TRBV5-1 with TRBJ1-2; 8 bases align to TRBD1. V shed 4 bases, J shed 4 bases, and the junction held 6 bases outside the gene matches. The CDR3 covers 14 residues. Germline values: CDR1 SGHRS, CDR2 YFSETQ. The CDR3 spells CASSPSGTGYGYTF. CDR3 DNA sequence: TGCGCCAGCAGCCCGTCCGGGACAGGCTATGGCTACACCTTC.

As regards this clonotype: Germline is not matched at one junction end, which may reflect a read error. The V and J genes are TRBV4-3 and TRBJ2-3, with TRBD2 matching 12 bases. The CDR3 covers 17 residues. The germline V gene encodes CDR1 LGHNA and CDR2 YSLEER. This CDR3 is CDSSQQGLAGGQDTQYF. For the CDR3, the DNA is TGCGACAGCAGCCAACAGGGGCTAGCGGGGGGGCAGGATACGCAGTATTTT.

This sequence joins TRBV20-1 and TRBJ2-1; no firm D call. Trimming pared 5 bases from V and 10 bases from J, leaving 12 bases between. CDR3 size: 11 residues. In germline, CDR1 is DFQATT, CDR2 SNEGSKA (reference sequence). DNA for the CDR3: TGCAGTGCTGACGGACCGTACGAGCAGTTCTTC. Its translation: CSADGPYEQFF.

The chain carries TRBV3-1 and TRBJ2-1, with a possible D match to TRBD2 (7 bases). Deletions cut 8 bases from V and 5 bases from J, with 16 bases between. CDR1 and CDR2 from the germline V gene are LGHDT and YNNKEL (reference sequence). This CDR3 has 14 residues. The CDR3 reads CASSYRGADNEQFF. CDR3 nucleotides: TGTGCCAGCTCCTATCGGGGGGCGGACAATGAGCAGTTCTTC.

V and J are TRBV5-6 and TRBJ2-2, with D unresolved. The V gene lost 4 bases and the J gene lost 4 bases, with 20 bases spanning the gap. The CDR3 has 17 residues. Germline values: CDR1 SGHDT, CDR2 YYEEEE. CDR3 DNA: TGTGCCAGCAGCGCATCCTGGCAAGGACGCATCACCGGGGAGCTGTTTTTT. This sequence encodes CASSASWQGRITGELFF.

There are a few counts of this clonotype. This chain joins TRBV2 and TRBJ1-1, with a possible D match to TRBD1 (6 bases). The length of the CDR3 is 16 residues. Trimming left V 2 bases short and J 1 base short, with 14 bases between. CDR1 is SNHLY and CDR2 is FYNNEI in the germline V gene. CDR3 nucleotides: TGTGCCAGCAGTGAATACTTGAGACAGGCGAACACTGAAGCTTTCTTT. It translates to CASSEYLRQANTEAFF.

This clonotype occurred a few times. The chain has TRBV7-9 and TRBJ1-2; weak D call: TRBD1 (5 bases). There are 12 residues in the CDR3. Deletions cut 5 bases from V and 7 bases from J, with 11 bases between. Germline CDR1 and CDR2: SEHNR and FQNEAQ (reference sequence). The CDR3: CASSPPQGGYTF. In DNA form, the CDR3 reads TGTGCCAGCAGCCCACCGCAGGGTGGCTACACCTTC.

The chain links TRBV29-1 to TRBJ2-1; no firm D call. This CDR3 has 13 amino acids. Trimming took 4 bases from V and 6 from J, leaving 13 bases between them. The V gene's germline CDR1 is SQVTM and CDR2 ANQGSEA. DNA of the CDR3: TGCAGCGTTGCCTGGTCCGCCGTCAATGAGCAGTTCTTC. This gives the protein CSVAWSAVNEQFF.

This clonotype was detected a few times. The rearrangement uses TRBV9 and TRBJ2-3; D unclear. CDR3 length: 14 residues. With 3 bases removed from V and 4 bases from J, the gap between germline ends came to 12 bases. CDR1 SGDLS and CDR2 YYNGEE come from the germline V gene. The CDR3 loop is CASSEWGFPDTQYF. CDR3 in DNA: TGTGCCAGCAGCGAATGGGGTTTCCCAGATACGCAGTATTTT.

The chain employs TRBV7-9 and TRBJ2-2; tentatively, D is TRBD1 or TRBD2 (6 bases each). Germline V gives CDR1 SEHNR, CDR2 FQNEAQ (reference sequence). The CDR3 is made up of 14 amino acids. Trimming cost V 3 bases and J 6 bases, with 11 bases left between them. The chain's CDR3 is CASSFQGRSGELFF. CDR3 bases: TGTGCCAGCAGCTTCCAGGGGAGGTCCGGGGAGCTGTTTTTT.

There are a few counts of this clonotype. CDR3 DNA sequence: TGTGCCAGCAGTGAGAAGAACGCTCTACGCAATGAGCAGTTCTTC. This gives the protein CASSEKNALRNEQFF. The chain joins TRBV2 to TRBJ2-1, with no clear D. The CDR3 runs 15 residues. V was pared by 3 bases and J by 6 bases, with 15 bases between. CDR1 is SNHLY, CDR2 FYNNEI, per germline.

The CDR3 here is CASSKGPLNQPQHF. Here the CDR3 DNA reads TGTGCCAGCAGTAAGGGTCCCTTAAATCAGCCCCAGCATTTT. The genes are TRBV2 and TRBJ1-5; D ambiguous. Germline V lookup: CDR1 SNHLY, CDR2 FYNNEI. Trimming took off 5 bases at V and 4 bases at J, with 12 bases between the two ends. This CDR3 spans 14 amino acids.

V and J are TRBV28 and TRBJ1-1; D is unresolved. Germline lookup yields CDR1 MDHEN and CDR2 SYDVKM. Trimming took off 1 base at V and 0 bases at J, with 9 bases between the two ends. This CDR3 is 15 amino acids long. CDR3: CASSLYGPLNTEAFF. CDR3 nucleotide sequence: TGTGCCAGCAGTTTATATGGTCCTCTGAACACTGAAGCTTTCTTT.

This chain connects TRBV29-1 to TRBJ1-3; 7 bases map to TRBD1. Germline CDR1 SQVTM, CDR2 ANQGSEA. The CDR3 consists of 15 residues. V shed 4 bases, J shed 2 bases, and the junction held 8 bases outside the gene matches. CDR3 loop: CSVARDRAAGNTIYF. DNA for the CDR3: TGCAGCGTTGCCAGAGACAGGGCTGCTGGAAACACCATATATTTT.